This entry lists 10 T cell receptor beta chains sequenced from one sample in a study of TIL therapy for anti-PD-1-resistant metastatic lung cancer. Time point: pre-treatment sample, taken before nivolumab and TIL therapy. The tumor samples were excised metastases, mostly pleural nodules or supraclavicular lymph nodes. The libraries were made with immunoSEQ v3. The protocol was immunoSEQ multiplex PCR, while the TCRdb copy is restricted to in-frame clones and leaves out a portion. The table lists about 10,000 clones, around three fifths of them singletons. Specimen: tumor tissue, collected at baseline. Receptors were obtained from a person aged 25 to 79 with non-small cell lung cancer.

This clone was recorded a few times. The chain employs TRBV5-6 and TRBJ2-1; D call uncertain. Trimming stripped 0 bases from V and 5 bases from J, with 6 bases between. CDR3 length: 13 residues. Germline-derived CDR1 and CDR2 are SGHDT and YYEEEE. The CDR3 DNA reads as TGTGCCAGCAGCTTGGGGGGTCACAATGAGCAGTTCTTC. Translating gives CASSLGGHNEQFF.

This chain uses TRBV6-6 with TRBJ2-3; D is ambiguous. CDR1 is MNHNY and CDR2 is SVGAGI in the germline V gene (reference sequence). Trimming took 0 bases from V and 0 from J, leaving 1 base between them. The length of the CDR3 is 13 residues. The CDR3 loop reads CASSYSSTDTQYF. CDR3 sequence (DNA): TGTGCCAGCAGTTACTCGAGCACAGATACGCAGTATTTT.

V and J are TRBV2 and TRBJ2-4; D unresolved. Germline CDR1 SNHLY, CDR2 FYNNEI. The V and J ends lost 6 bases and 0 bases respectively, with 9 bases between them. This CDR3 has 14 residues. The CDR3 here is CASSADPAKNIQYF. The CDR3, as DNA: TGTGCCAGCAGCGCCGACCCAGCCAAAAACATTCAGTACTTC.

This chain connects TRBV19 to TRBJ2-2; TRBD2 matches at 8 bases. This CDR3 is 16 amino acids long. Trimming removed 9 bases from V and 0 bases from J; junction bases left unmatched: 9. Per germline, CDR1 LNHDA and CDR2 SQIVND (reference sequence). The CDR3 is CASSGIAGSNTGELFF. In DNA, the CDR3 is TGTGCCAGCAGTGGGATAGCGGGGTCGAACACCGGGGAGCTGTTTTTT.

The CDR3 DNA is TGTGCCAGCAGTAGACCTCACCAAGAGACCCAGTACTTC. Protein: CASSRPHQETQYF. The rearrangement joins TRBV6-5 to TRBJ2-5; no firm D call. V was shortened by 5 bases and J by 0 bases, with 7 bases between the two germline ends. The CDR3 contains 13 residues. CDR1 is MNHEY, CDR2 SVGAGI, per germline.

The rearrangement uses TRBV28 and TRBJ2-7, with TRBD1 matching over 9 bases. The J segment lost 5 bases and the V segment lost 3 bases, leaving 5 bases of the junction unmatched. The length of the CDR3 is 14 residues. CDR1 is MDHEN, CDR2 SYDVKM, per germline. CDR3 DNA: TGTGCCAGCAGTTTCCGGGACAGGGTCCACGAGCAGTACTTC. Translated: CASSFRDRVHEQYF.

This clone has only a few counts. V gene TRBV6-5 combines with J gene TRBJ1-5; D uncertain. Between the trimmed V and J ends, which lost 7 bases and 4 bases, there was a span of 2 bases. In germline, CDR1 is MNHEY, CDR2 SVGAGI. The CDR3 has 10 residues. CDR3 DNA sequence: TGTGCCAGCATTAATCAGCCCCAGCATTTT. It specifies CASINQPQHF.

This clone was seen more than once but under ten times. The CDR3 region has the DNA TGTGCCACCAGCAGAGGAATCGGGGACAGACCAGAAAAACTGTTTTTT. Protein sequence: CATSRGIGDRPEKLFF. The genes are TRBV15 and TRBJ1-4, with 7 bases matching TRBD1. The ends lost 1 base at V and 8 bases at J; junction bases unmatched: 10. This CDR3 has 16 residues. The germline V gene has CDR1 LNHNV and CDR2 YYDKDF (reference sequence).

The CDR3 DNA sequence: TGTGCCTGGAGTGGGGAGGGCATTCAGCCCCAGCATTTT. It encodes CAWSGEGIQPQHF. The chain is built from TRBV30 and TRBJ1-5; no definite D call. The V end lost 1 base, the J end lost 6 bases, and 10 bases lay between the germline ends. The CDR3 sequence is 13 residues long. Germline V gene data show CDR1 as GTSNPN and CDR2 as SVGIG (reference sequence).

CDR3 DNA sequence: TGTGCCAGCAGCCGAGGTGGACAGCGGCAGGGAGGAAACACCATATATTTT. As protein: CASSRGGQRQGGNTIYF. The chain carries TRBV4-2 and TRBJ1-3, with D perhaps TRBD1 (6 bases). V shed 4 bases and J shed 4 bases, with 20 bases lying between them. Looked up from germline, CDR1 is LGHNA and CDR2 is YNFKEQ. The CDR3 covers 17 residues.